The source of this T cell receptor (beta chain) is a study of blood T cell repertoires in COVID-19. Whole-study context: The United States, Italy and Spain supplied acute and convalescent COVID-19 samples. The analysed material was cDNA or gDNA that came from T cells, B-cell-depleted T cells, or PBMCs.

As processed by the authors: The authors estimated nucleated cell counts from reference gene primer amplification. The method was immunoSEQ multiplex PCR; TCRdb's version includes in-frame clones alone and lacks a portion of them. The V and J calls and clone size were taken over from that table, and D and trimming were inferred from the DNA. The profile shows about 110,000 clones, about 64% of them singletons. V lost 4 bases and J lost 0, with 10 bases in between. Germline V gives CDR1 ENHRY, CDR2 SYGVKD. The CDR3 covers 15 residues. This sequence joins TRBV10-3 and TRBJ2-1; tentatively, D is TRBD1 (5 bases). The sample comprised peripheral blood. This TCR was recovered from a human donor with acute or convalescent COVID-19. The donor label of this sample is uncertain. The CDR3 loop reads CAISGGMGSYNEQFF. The CDR3 nucleotides read TGTGCCATCAGTGGGGGCATGGGCTCCTACAATGAGCAGTTCTTC.